The 16 T cell receptor beta chains presented below share a single source sample, sequenced in a study of cytomegalovirus exposure and HLA in healthy donors. Both 60 Vbeta primers and 13 Jbeta primers went into the PCR. TCRdb's copy holds only in-frame clones and misses some; the assay was immunoSEQ multiplex PCR. The sample yields about 90,000 clones, less than 80% seen once. Sequencing used PBMCs. The receptors shown here come from a woman aged 45-65 years in good health and CMV-seropositive.

The genes are TRBV15 and TRBJ2-7; weak D call: TRBD2 (6 bases). Trimming stripped 5 bases from V and 2 bases from J, with 13 bases between. CDR3 size: 14 residues. Germline CDR1 reads LNHNV; CDR2 reads YYDKDF (reference sequence). The CDR3 loop reads CATSGYGGAYEQYF. The CDR3 DNA sequence: TGTGCCACCAGCGGATATGGAGGGGCCTACGAGCAGTACTTC.

The rearrangement uses TRBV28 and TRBJ1-4, with D possibly being TRBD1 (5 bases). The germline V gene encodes CDR1 MDHEN and CDR2 SYDVKM. The CDR3 runs to 15 residues. Trimming removed 1 base from V and 8 bases from J, with 14 bases in between. The CDR3 sequence: CASSLLAGNEEKLFF. CDR3 DNA sequence: TGTGCCAGCAGTTTATTAGCAGGGAATGAGGAAAAACTGTTTTTT.

The gene calls are TRBV19 and TRBJ2-2; TRBD2 is a possible D gene (6 bases). The CDR3 runs to 19 residues. CDR1 is LNHDA and CDR2 is SQIVND in the germline V gene (reference sequence). Trimming pared 2 bases from V and 5 bases from J, leaving 24 bases between. The CDR3 spells CASSILSGVIRVLTGELFF. The CDR3 DNA reads TGTGCCAGTAGTATACTCTCGGGGGTTATTAGGGTCTTGACCGGGGAGCTGTTTTTT.

The J gene is TRBJ2-2, the V gene TRBV5-4, with 12 bases identical to TRBD2. The germline V gene has CDR1 SGHNT and CDR2 YYREEE (reference sequence). V shed 0 bases and J 1 base; nucleotides not matched to a gene: 7. This CDR3 region has 19 residues. The chain's CDR3 is CASSLGPSGGDRNTGELFF. Here the CDR3 DNA reads TGTGCCAGCAGCTTGGGGCCTAGCGGGGGGGATCGGAACACCGGGGAGCTGTTTTTT. Together with reference TRBV5-4 and TRBJ2-2, the CDR3 gives the full variable domain: ETGVTQSPTHLIKTRGQQVTLRCSSQSGHNTVSWYQQALGQGPQFIFQYYREEENGRGNFPPRFSGLQFPNYSSELNVNALELDDSALYLCASSLGPSGGDRNTGELFFGEGSRLTVL.

The chain recombines TRBV29-1 with TRBJ1-5, with 7 bases that match TRBD1. CDR3 size: 14 residues. The V gene's germline CDR1 is SQVTM and CDR2 ANQGSEA. V was pared by 7 bases and J by 2 bases, with 8 bases of the junction left unmatched. The CDR3 reads CSAQTGFGNQPQHF. CDR3 bases: TGCAGCGCACAGACAGGGTTTGGCAATCAGCCCCAGCATTTT.

This clone was detected only a few times. In nucleotides, the CDR3 is TGTGCCAGCAGTTTACCGACCGGTGGGCGGCATTTT. The encoded protein is CASSLPTGGRHF. V usage is TRBV28 and J usage is TRBJ1-5; D remains ambiguous. The CDR3 sequence is 12 residues long. V lost 2 bases to trimming and J lost 15 bases, with 14 bases between them. CDR1 and CDR2 from the germline V gene are MDHEN and SYDVKM. The whole variable domain, remainder taken from reference TRBV28 and TRBJ1-5, is DVKVTQSSRYLVKRTGEKVFLECVQDMDHENMFWYRQDPGLGLRLIYFSYDVKMKEKGDIPEGYSVSREKKERFSLILESASTNQTSMYLCASSLPTGGRHFGDGTRLSIL.

The chain uses TRBV5-6 and TRBJ1-2, with D uncertain. The V and J ends lost 4 bases and 4 bases respectively, with 11 bases between them. CDR3 length: 13 amino acids. Germline V gene sequence: CDR1 SGHDT, CDR2 YYEEEE. CDR3 DNA: TGTGCCAGCAGCCTCAGGTTTTCCTATGGCTACACCTTC. Translation gives CASSLRFSYGYTF.

The count of this clone is one. The chain uses TRBV7-9 and TRBJ2-1, with D possibly TRBD1 on 5 matching bases. The V gene lost 1 base and the J gene lost 2 bases, with 12 bases spanning the gap. This CDR3 has 16 amino acids. Germline CDR1 is SEHNR and CDR2 is FQNEAQ (reference sequence). The CDR3 nucleotides read TGTGCCAGCAGCTTAGTTGTGTGGGGCCCCTACAATGAGCAGTTCTTC. Encoded protein: CASSLVVWGPYNEQFF.

The gene calls are TRBV18 and TRBJ1-4; no definite D call. CDR1 is KGHSH, CDR2 LQKENI, per germline. The CDR3 extends over 12 amino acids. Trimming stripped 3 bases from V and 8 bases from J, with 7 bases between. CDR3 in amino acids: CASSPAGEKLFF. The CDR3 DNA sequence: TGTGCCAGCTCACCCGCGGGGGAAAAACTGTTTTTT.

The J gene is TRBJ1-2, the V gene TRBV7-9; TRBD1 agrees at 10 bases. The CDR3 extends over 15 amino acids. Germline values: CDR1 SEHNR, CDR2 FQNEAQ (reference sequence). Germline trimming cut 2 bases from V and 7 bases from J; bases unmatched to any gene: 7. This CDR3 reads CASSLPGQGFGGYTF. DNA of the CDR3: TGTGCCAGCAGCTTACCGGGACAGGGGTTTGGTGGCTACACCTTC.

This clone was detected a few times. The chain combines TRBV6-5 with TRBJ1-2; D perhaps matches TRBD1 (6 bases). The CDR3 is 12 amino acids. Deletions cut 5 bases from V and 2 bases from J, with 6 bases between. The germline CDR1 and CDR2 sequences are MNHEY and SVGAGI. CDR3: CASSDRNYGYTF. The CDR3 coding sequence is TGTGCCAGCAGTGACAGGAACTATGGCTACACCTTC.

The chain combines TRBV27 with TRBJ2-1, with 11 nucleotides matching TRBD2. V shed 4 bases and J 7 bases; nucleotides not matched to a gene: 6. This CDR3 has 15 amino acids. Germline CDR1 reads MNHEY; CDR2 reads SMNVEV (reference sequence). The DNA for the CDR3 is TGTGCCAGCAGTTACATAGCGGGGGGGCTAAATGAGCAGTTCTTC. This translates into CASSYIAGGLNEQFF.

The chain uses TRBV6-6 and TRBJ2-7; 13 positions agree with TRBD2. This CDR3 has 16 amino acids. The V gene's germline CDR1 is MNHNY and CDR2 SVGAGI (reference sequence). Trimming removed 2 bases from V and 5 bases from J; junction bases left unmatched: 6. CDR3 bases: TGTGCCAGCAGTTACGCCGGGACTAGCGGGGTCCACGAGCAGTACTTC. This translates into CASSYAGTSGVHEQYF.

The rearrangement links TRBV4-3 to TRBJ1-2; no definite D call. The length of the CDR3 is 13 residues. V lost 3 bases to trimming and J lost 2 bases, with 7 bases between them. Per germline, CDR1 LGHNA and CDR2 YSLEER. The CDR3 loop is CASSHAENYGYTF. In nucleotides, the CDR3 is TGCGCCAGCAGCCATGCGGAAAACTATGGCTACACCTTC.

A note on this clone: Other DNA sequences in the sample encode the same CDR3. This sequence joins TRBV27 and TRBJ1-1, with D hard to call. Trimming left V 6 bases short and J 1 base short, with 9 bases between. CDR1 and CDR2 (germline): MNHEY, SMNVEV (reference sequence). The CDR3 runs to 13 residues. The CDR3 protein is CASSLRENTEAFF. The DNA for the CDR3 is TGTGCCAGCAGCCTCCGAGAGAACACTGAAGCTTTCTTT.

This clone was observed a few times. The DNA of the CDR3 is TGTGCCAGCGGGGGACAGGGGAGAGGCTACACCTTC. Its protein is CASGGQGRGYTF. The gene calls are TRBV2 and TRBJ1-2, with 10 bases lining up with TRBD1. V shed 8 bases and J 8 bases; nucleotides not matched to a gene: 5. CDR1 and CDR2 from the germline V gene are SNHLY and FYNNEI. The CDR3 spans 12 residues.